The next 9 T cell receptor beta chains were all read from a single sample in a study of control samples from healthy donors and cancer patients. Here immunoSEQ multiplex PCR was the method, and the copy in TCRdb shows in-frame clones only, minus some. The sample holds some 110,000 clones, 80% to 90% seen once. Sequencing was done on a sample of blood. These receptors all stem from a woman aged 45-65 years in good health.

The chain is built from TRBV28 and TRBJ1-2; TRBD1 matches at 9 bases. The germline V gene encodes CDR1 MDHEN and CDR2 SYDVKM. V lost 4 bases to trimming and J lost 6 bases; unmatched junction nucleotides: 6. The CDR3 is 14 residues long. CDR3 region: CASSSVTGGDGYTF. For the CDR3, the DNA is TGTGCCAGCAGTTCAGTCACAGGGGGCGATGGCTACACCTTC.

CDR3 coding DNA: TGTGCCAGCTCGCCCGGGGCAGACAGAACTAATGAAAAACTGTTTTTT. Translation: CASSPGADRTNEKLFF. The chain joins TRBV18 to TRBJ1-4, with D possibly TRBD1 on 5 matching bases. V was cut by 6 bases and J by 1 base, with 15 bases left in between. Germline CDR1 is KGHSH and CDR2 is LQKENI. CDR3 length equals 16 residues.

The V gene is TRBV5-8, the J gene TRBJ2-2; no definite D call. The CDR3 consists of 13 residues. Between the trimmed V and J ends, which lost 4 bases and 3 bases, there was a span of 7 bases. CDR1 is SGHTS and CDR2 is YDEGEE in the germline V gene. The CDR3 nucleotides read TGTGCCAGCAGCCCCTGGGACACCGGGGAGCTGTTTTTT. Translating gives CASSPWDTGELFF. The complete variable domain, with remaining parts taken from reference TRBV5-8 and TRBJ2-2, reads EAGVTQSPTHLIKTRGQQATLRCSPISGHTSVYWYQQALGLGLQFLLWYDEGEERNRGNFPPRFSGRQFPNYSSELNVNALELEDSALYLCASSPWDTGELFFGEGSRLTVL.

This rearrangement joins TRBV19 to TRBJ1-4; TRBD1 aligns across 7 bases. CDR1 LNHDA and CDR2 SQIVND come from the germline V gene (reference sequence). This CDR3 has 14 amino acids. The V and J ends lost 2 bases and 8 bases, in that order; junction bases with no gene match: 5. This CDR3 is CASSITGVKEKLFF. CDR3 in DNA: TGTGCCAGTAGTATAACAGGGGTTAAAGAAAAACTGTTTTTT.

The chain joins TRBV4-2 to TRBJ2-1, with 9 bases matching TRBD1. This CDR3 is 16 amino acids long. Looked up from germline, CDR1 is LGHNA and CDR2 is YNFKEQ. The trim removed 2 bases at V and 6 bases at J, leaving 8 bases unmatched. As DNA, the CDR3 is TGTGCCAGCAGCCAACACAGGGGGCGCGAGGGCAATGAGCAGTTCTTC. Its translation: CASSQHRGREGNEQFF.

The chain is built from TRBV30 and TRBJ1-1; D remains unclear. With 4 bases removed from V and 3 bases from J, the gap between germline ends came to 12 bases. From germline, CDR1 is GTSNPN and CDR2 SVGIG (reference sequence). This CDR3 is built from 13 residues. CDR3 nucleotides: TGTGCCTGGACTCCGGACCTCTACACTGAAGCTTTCTTT. It yields the protein CAWTPDLYTEAFF.

The V call is TRBV18, the J call TRBJ1-6; D not resolved. CDR3 length equals 16 residues. Germline CDR1 is KGHSH and CDR2 is LQKENI. The V end lost 3 bases, the J end lost 12 bases, and 21 bases lay between the germline ends. CDR3 in DNA: TGTGCCAGCTCACCCAAACTGTTGACGGGAGTGGGACCCCTCCACTTT. Protein sequence: CASSPKLLTGVGPLHF.

This clone was counted once. The V gene is TRBV11-3, the J gene TRBJ1-2, with D unresolved. Trimming cost V 4 bases and J 7 bases, with 10 bases left between them. The CDR3 is 12 residues long. Germline V CDR1 and CDR2: SGHNT, YENEEA. The CDR3 sequence is CASSSQLSGYTF. CDR3 nucleotides: TGTGCCAGCAGCTCCCAACTCTCTGGCTACACCTTC.

The chain couples TRBV11-2 to TRBJ2-3, with 14 bases that match TRBD2. Germline CDR1 reads SGHAT; CDR2 reads FQNNGV. The CDR3 totals 16 residues. Losses at the gene ends were 4 bases for V and 5 bases for J; bases not matched to a gene: 5. CDR3 amino acids: CASSSGTSGGVDTQYF. As DNA, the CDR3 is TGTGCCAGCAGCTCCGGGACTAGCGGGGGAGTAGATACGCAGTATTTT.